The 28 T cell receptor beta chains below were found in one sample sequenced in a study of T cell repertoires in cytomegalovirus infection. TCRdb reprocessed the reads with MiXCR, giving one entry per CDR3 protein. In the table there are 57,000 or so distinct CDR3 sequences, around 33% of which are singletons. For these TCRs, the target antigens are not known. What was sequenced was PBMCs, sequenced either directly or after in vitro stimulation (not recorded which). These receptors were obtained from a human donor in good health (CMV status not recorded). Some clones in this sample may be carry-over from other donors' samples.

The CDR3: CASSHRGMGEKLFF. The CDR3 DNA reads as TGCGCCAGCAGCCACAGGGGAATGGGTGAAAAACTGTTTTTT. J is TRBJ1-4 and V is TRBV4-1; a weak D match, TRBD1 (6 bases). V lost 3 bases, J lost 7 bases, and 12 bases lay in between. Germline assignment: CDR1 MGHRA and CDR2 YSYEKL. The CDR3 runs 14 residues.

The chain recombines TRBV5-4 with TRBJ2-7, with TRBD1 matching over 9 bases. Germline V gives CDR1 SGHNT, CDR2 YYREEE (reference sequence). There are 14 residues in the CDR3. V was pared by 4 bases and J by 7 bases, with 9 bases of the junction left unmatched. The CDR3 nucleotides are TGTGCCAGCAGCGATCAAACGACAGGGGGAGAGCAGTACTTC. This translates into CASSDQTTGGEQYF.

DNA of the CDR3: TGTGCCAGCAGCCCCTTGGGGGTGGGGGCTGAAGCTTTCTTT. Its protein product is CASSPLGVGAEAFF. The chain joins TRBV28 to TRBJ1-1, with D maybe TRBD1 (5 bases). In germline, CDR1 is MDHEN, CDR2 SYDVKM. V was pared by 6 bases and J by 6 bases, with 17 bases between. The CDR3 length is 14 residues.

This chain links TRBV6-1 with TRBJ2-5, with 8 nucleotides matching TRBD2. This CDR3 region has 15 residues. Trimming at V came to 7 bases and at J to 5 bases, leaving 12 bases not matched to a gene. CDR1 and CDR2 from the germline V gene are MNHNS and SASEGT. The CDR3 protein is CASTIPGAGAETQYF. The DNA for the CDR3 is TGTGCCAGCACCATACCGGGAGCGGGAGCGGAGACCCAGTACTTC.

The table lists this clonotype with a few counts. The chain recombines TRBV12-3 or TRBV12-4 with TRBJ2-5; D may be TRBD2 (7 bases). The CDR3 has 14 amino acids. V lost 7 bases, J lost 2 bases, and 14 bases lay in between. This chain's CDR3 is CASNTGGQQETQYF. The CDR3 DNA is TGTGCCAGCAATACGGGGGGCCAACAAGAGACCCAGTACTTC.

The CDR3 sequence is CSALHAGGADTQYF. The CDR3 DNA reads TGCAGTGCGTTGCACGCGGGGGGGGCAGATACGCAGTATTTT. V usage is TRBV20-1 and J usage is TRBJ2-3; 9 bases align to TRBD2. The V gene's germline CDR1 is DFQATT and CDR2 SNEGSKA (reference sequence). The CDR3 contains 14 residues. V was clipped by 6 bases and J by 4 bases; unmatched bases: 8.

This clonotype was observed many times. V is TRBV7-2 and J is TRBJ2-7, with 13 bases matching TRBD2. Germline CDR1 is SGHTA and CDR2 is FQGNSA. This CDR3 spans 19 amino acids. V trimming: 2 bases; J trimming: 2 bases; junction bases outside the gene matches: 12. DNA for the CDR3: TGTGCCAGCAGCTTATCCACTAGCGGGAGGGCCTGGCTTACCTACGAGCAGTACTTC. The encoded protein is CASSLSTSGRAWLTYEQYF.

V gene TRBV5-1 combines with J gene TRBJ1-2, with 9 positions matching TRBD1. The CDR3 contains 15 residues. CDR1 is SGHRS and CDR2 is YFSETQ in the germline V gene. Trimming took 0 bases from V and 5 from J; bases not matched to a gene: 5. In nucleotides, the CDR3 is TGCGCCAGCAGCTTGGCCGGGACAGGGCCTTATGGCTACACCTTC. Its translation is CASSLAGTGPYGYTF.

This clonotype showed up just a few times. The chain combines TRBV5-5 with TRBJ1-1; D remains unclear. The CDR3 runs 14 residues. Germline V gene data show CDR1 as SGHKS and CDR2 as YYEKEE (reference sequence). V lost 5 bases and J 0 bases, leaving 11 bases between the germline ends. The CDR3 reads CASSISPLNTEAFF. The CDR3 region has the DNA TGTGCCAGCAGTATAAGTCCTTTGAACACTGAAGCTTTCTTT. Supplemented by reference TRBV5-5 and TRBJ1-1, the full variable domain reads DAGVTQSPTHLIKTRGQQVTLRCSPISGHKSVSWYQQVLGQGPQFIFQYYEKEERGRGNFPDRFSARQFPNYSSELNVNALLLGDSALYLCASSISPLNTEAFFGQGTRLTVV.

This rearrangement joins TRBV7-6 to TRBJ2-7, with a possible D match to TRBD1 (5 bases). V shed 1 base and J shed 7 bases, with 8 bases lying between them. The length of the CDR3 is 12 residues. Germline V gives CDR1 SGHVS, CDR2 FNYEAQ. This CDR3 is CASSLVGQEQYF. The DNA of the CDR3 is TGTGCCAGCAGCTTAGTGGGGCAGGAGCAGTACTTC.

The chain is built from TRBV5-6 and TRBJ1-5; D is ambiguous. CDR3 length: 16 amino acids. Germline-derived CDR1 and CDR2 are SGHDT and YYEEEE. V gave up 1 base and J gave up 2 bases, with 13 bases separating them. CDR3 in DNA: TGTGCCAGCAGCTTGTCGGGCGGGATGGGCAATCAGCCCCAGCATTTT. Amino acids: CASSLSGGMGNQPQHF.

This clonotype was recorded a few times. The V gene is TRBV6-6, the J gene TRBJ2-7, with TRBD2 matching 11 bases. This CDR3 contains 14 residues. Germline-derived CDR1 and CDR2 are MNHNY and SVGAGI (reference sequence). V lost 7 bases, J lost 1 base, and 3 bases stayed unmatched. The CDR3 loop reads CASKLAGASYEQYF. The CDR3 coding sequence is TGTGCCAGCAAACTAGCGGGAGCGTCCTACGAGCAGTACTTC.

This clonotype occurred a few times. This chain uses TRBV7-8 with TRBJ2-7; D remains ambiguous. Germline values: CDR1 SGHVS, CDR2 FQNEAQ. V was trimmed by 1 base and J by 6 bases, leaving 7 bases between them. This CDR3 has 12 residues. The DNA for the CDR3 is TGTGCCAGCAGCTTAGAGTGGGGCGAGCAGTACTTC. Its translation: CASSLEWGEQYF.

The chain links TRBV7-2 to TRBJ2-5, with TRBD1 as a possible D gene (5 bases). CDR3 length: 14 residues. Trimming pared 5 bases from V and 0 bases from J, leaving 10 bases between. Germline V CDR1 and CDR2: SGHTA, FQGNSA. CDR3 protein: CASSEPRDQETQYF. The CDR3 nucleotides read TGTGCCAGCAGCGAACCCAGGGACCAAGAGACCCAGTACTTC.

This sequence joins TRBV5-1 and TRBJ1-2; 8 positions match TRBD1. This CDR3 has 14 amino acids. Looked up from germline, CDR1 is SGHRS and CDR2 is YFSETQ. Trimming at V came to 2 bases and at J to 5 bases, leaving 5 bases not matched to a gene. DNA of the CDR3: TGCGCCAGCAGCTTACCGGACAGGGTTTATGGCTACACCTTC. This sequence encodes CASSLPDRVYGYTF.

The V and J genes are TRBV6-6 and TRBJ2-1; D is perhaps TRBD2 (6 bases). V shed 5 bases and J shed 9 bases, with 11 bases lying between them. This CDR3 has 12 residues. CDR1 and CDR2 (germline): MNHNY, SVGAGI (reference sequence). CDR3 DNA: TGTGCCAGCAGTCCGACGGGGGTTGAGCAGTTCTTC. This gives the protein CASSPTGVEQFF.

A few counts support this clonotype. The J gene is TRBJ2-1, the V gene TRBV4-1; D gene uncertain. V lost 4 bases and J lost 3, with 10 bases in between. Looked up from germline, CDR1 is MGHRA and CDR2 is YSYEKL. There are 14 residues in the CDR3. DNA for the CDR3: TGCGCCAGCAGCCCAACTCCGGGCTACAATGAGCAGTTCTTC. It specifies CASSPTPGYNEQFF.

This clonotype was seen more than once but under ten times. The genes are TRBV5-5 and TRBJ1-5, with 8 bases identical to TRBD1. V was clipped by 3 bases and J by 4 bases; unmatched bases: 6. Germline assignment: CDR1 SGHKS and CDR2 YYEKEE (reference sequence). This CDR3 spans 15 amino acids. The CDR3 sequence is CASSYDGQGNQPQHF. The CDR3 DNA is TGTGCCAGCAGCTATGATGGACAGGGAAATCAGCCCCAGCATTTT.

This clonotype was counted ten times or more. The CDR3 region is CASSQSGTAVETQYF. In DNA form, the CDR3 reads TGTGCCAGCAGCCAAAGCGGGACAGCGGTGGAGACCCAGTACTTC. This sequence joins TRBV7-9 and TRBJ2-5, with D perhaps assigned TRBD1 or TRBD2 (7 bases each). The CDR3 length is 15 residues. Between the trimmed V and J ends, which lost 5 bases and 5 bases, there was a span of 18 bases. Per germline, CDR1 SEHNR and CDR2 FQNEAQ (reference sequence).

The gene calls are TRBV20-1 and TRBJ2-1; possibly TRBD2 for D (6 bases). V lost 6 bases to trimming and J lost 4 bases, with 16 bases between them. Germline assignment: CDR1 DFQATT and CDR2 SNEGSKA (reference sequence). The CDR3 extends over 14 amino acids. The CDR3 sequence: CSAISPGLYNEQFF. Here the CDR3 DNA reads TGCAGTGCCATATCTCCGGGACTTTACAATGAGCAGTTCTTC.

CDR3 amino acids: CASSTGQPEQYF. CDR3 coding DNA: TGTGCCAGCAGTACCGGCCAGCCCGAGCAGTACTTC. J is TRBJ2-7 and V is TRBV12-3 or TRBV12-4, with D unclear. The CDR3 is made up of 12 amino acids. Trimming stripped 5 bases from V and 6 bases from J, with 11 bases between.

V and J are TRBV5-4 and TRBJ2-3; 8 bases map to TRBD2. CDR3 length: 15 amino acids. The V segment lost 5 bases and the J segment 4 bases; nucleotides outside the gene matches: 9. Germline CDR1 reads SGHNT; CDR2 reads YYREEE (reference sequence). The CDR3 DNA follows: TGTGCCAGCAGGCGGTCGAGCGGGAGCTCAGATACGCAGTATTTT. The encoded protein is CASRRSSGSSDTQYF.

The chain links TRBV10-3 to TRBJ2-7; D is uncertain. This CDR3 region has 12 residues. Germline V gene lookup returns CDR1 ENHRY and CDR2 SYGVKD. Trimming removed 4 bases from V and 3 bases from J, with 7 bases in between. This CDR3 reads CAISGTDYEQYF. DNA for the CDR3: TGTGCCATCAGTGGCACAGACTACGAGCAGTACTTC.

J is TRBJ2-4 and V is TRBV6-1; D not resolved. Germline CDR1 MNHNS, CDR2 SASEGT. This CDR3 region has 13 residues. Trimming took off 5 bases at V and 7 bases at J, with 12 bases between the two ends. The CDR3 sequence is CASSYRQKNIQYF. In DNA form, the CDR3 reads TGTGCCAGCAGTTACCGCCAAAAGAACATTCAGTACTTC.

This chain connects TRBV12-3 or TRBV12-4 to TRBJ1-6; perhaps TRBD1 as D (5 bases). Trimming shortened V by 3 bases and J by 13 bases, and 7 bases separated the two germline ends. The CDR3 sequence is 11 residues long. DNA for the CDR3: TGTGCCAGCAGTTTGGGGGGGCCCCTCCACTTT. Its translation is CASSLGGPLHF.

The rearrangement uses TRBV7-2 and TRBJ2-7, with 8 bases aligning to TRBD1. The CDR3 is 14 residues long. With V trimmed by 3 bases and J by 3 bases, 4 bases remained unmatched. CDR1 is SGHTA, CDR2 FQGNSA, per germline. This CDR3 is CASSLDRASYEQYF. The CDR3 nucleotides read TGTGCCAGCAGCTTGGACAGGGCTAGCTACGAGCAGTACTTC. Based on the CDR3 plus reference TRBV7-2 and TRBJ2-7, the full variable domain is GAGVSQSPSNKVTEKGKDVELRCDPISGHTALYWYRQSLGQGLEFLIYFQGNSAPDKSGLPSDRFSAERTGGSVSTLTIQRTQQEDSAVYLCASSLDRASYEQYFGPGTRLTVT.

This clonotype was counted a few times. The chain is built from TRBV5-1 and TRBJ2-5; 8 positions match TRBD2. Germline CDR1 reads SGHRS; CDR2 reads YFSETQ. The junction had 12 bases not matched to a gene; V was cut back by 0 bases and J by 5 bases. The CDR3 spans 17 residues. The CDR3 is CASSLGIVAGGTETQYF. The CDR3 region has the DNA TGCGCCAGCAGCTTGGGAATCGTGGCGGGGGGTACTGAGACCCAGTACTTC.

CDR3 sequence reads: CASSTKNPGEQYF. The CDR3 DNA is TGTGCCAGTAGTACCAAAAATCCGGGCGAGCAGTACTTC. V usage is TRBV19 and J usage is TRBJ2-7, with unresolved D. The CDR3 covers 13 residues. Germline loops: CDR1 LNHDA, CDR2 SQIVND (reference sequence). Trimming stripped 4 bases from V and 6 bases from J, with 13 bases between. The whole variable domain, remainder taken from reference TRBV19 and TRBJ2-7, is DGGITQSPKYLFRKEGQNVTLSCEQNLNHDAMYWYRQDPGQGLRLIYYSQIVNDFQKGDIAEGYSVSREKKESFPLTVTSAQKNPTAFYLCASSTKNPGEQYFGPGTRLTVT.